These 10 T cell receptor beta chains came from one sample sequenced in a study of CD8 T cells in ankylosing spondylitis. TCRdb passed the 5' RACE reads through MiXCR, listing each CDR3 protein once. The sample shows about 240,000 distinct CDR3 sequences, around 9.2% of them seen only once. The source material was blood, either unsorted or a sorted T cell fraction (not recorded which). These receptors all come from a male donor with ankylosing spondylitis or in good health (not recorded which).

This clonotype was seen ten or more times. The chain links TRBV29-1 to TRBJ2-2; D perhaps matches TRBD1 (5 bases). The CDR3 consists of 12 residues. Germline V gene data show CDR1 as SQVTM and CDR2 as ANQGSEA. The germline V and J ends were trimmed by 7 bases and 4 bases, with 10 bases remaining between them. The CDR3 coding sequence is TGCAGCGGCCGACAGAGCACCGGGGAGCTGTTTTTT. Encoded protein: CSGRQSTGELFF.

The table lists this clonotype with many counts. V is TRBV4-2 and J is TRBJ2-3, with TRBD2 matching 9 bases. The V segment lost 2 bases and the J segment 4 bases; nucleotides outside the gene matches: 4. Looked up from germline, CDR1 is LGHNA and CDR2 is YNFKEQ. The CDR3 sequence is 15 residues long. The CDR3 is CASSQPSGEADTQYF. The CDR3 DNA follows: TGTGCCAGCAGCCAACCTAGCGGGGAAGCAGATACGCAGTATTTT.

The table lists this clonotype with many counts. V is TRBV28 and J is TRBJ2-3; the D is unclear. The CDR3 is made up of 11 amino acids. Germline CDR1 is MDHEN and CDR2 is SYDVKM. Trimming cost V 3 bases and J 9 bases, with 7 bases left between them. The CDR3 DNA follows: TGTGCCAGCAGTTTGTACCACACGCAGTATTTT. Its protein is CASSLYHTQYF.

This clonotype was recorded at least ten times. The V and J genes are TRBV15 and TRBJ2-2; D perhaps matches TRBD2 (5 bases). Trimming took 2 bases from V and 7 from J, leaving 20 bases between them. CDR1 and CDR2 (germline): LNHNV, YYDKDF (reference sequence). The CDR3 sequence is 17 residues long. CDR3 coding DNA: TGTGCCACCAGCAGACCCCCCAGCGCAGTCGAGGGCGGGGAGCTGTTTTTT. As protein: CATSRPPSAVEGGELFF.

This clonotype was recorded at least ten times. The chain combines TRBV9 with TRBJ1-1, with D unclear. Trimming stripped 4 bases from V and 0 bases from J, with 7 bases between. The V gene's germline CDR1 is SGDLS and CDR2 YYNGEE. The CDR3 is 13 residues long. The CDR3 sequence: CASSPRLNTEAFF. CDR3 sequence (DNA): TGTGCCAGCAGCCCCCGGCTGAACACTGAAGCTTTCTTT.

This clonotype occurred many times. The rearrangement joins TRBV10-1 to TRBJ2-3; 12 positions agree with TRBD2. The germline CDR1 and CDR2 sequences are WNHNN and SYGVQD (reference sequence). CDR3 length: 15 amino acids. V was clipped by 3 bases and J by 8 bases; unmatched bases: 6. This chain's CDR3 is CASSDSSGRAGTQYF. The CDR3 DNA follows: TGCGCCAGCAGTGACTCTAGCGGGAGGGCCGGTACGCAGTATTTT.

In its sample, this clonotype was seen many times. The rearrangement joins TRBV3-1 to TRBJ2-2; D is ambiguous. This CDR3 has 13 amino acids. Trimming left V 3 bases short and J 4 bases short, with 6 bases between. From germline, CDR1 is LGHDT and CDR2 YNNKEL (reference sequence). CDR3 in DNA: TGTGCCAGCAGCCACCGCGCCACCGGGGAGCTGTTTTTT. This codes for CASSHRATGELFF.

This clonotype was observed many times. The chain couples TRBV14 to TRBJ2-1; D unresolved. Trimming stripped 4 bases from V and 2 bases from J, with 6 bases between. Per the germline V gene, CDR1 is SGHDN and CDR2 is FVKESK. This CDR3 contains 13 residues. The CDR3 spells CASSPGAYNEQFF. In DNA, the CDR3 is TGTGCCAGCAGCCCCGGAGCCTACAATGAGCAGTTCTTC.

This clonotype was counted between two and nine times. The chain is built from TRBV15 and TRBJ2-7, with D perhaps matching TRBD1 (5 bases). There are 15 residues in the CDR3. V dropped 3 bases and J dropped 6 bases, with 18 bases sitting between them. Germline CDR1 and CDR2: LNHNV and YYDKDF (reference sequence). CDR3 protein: CATSRDALGAVEQYF. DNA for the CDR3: TGTGCCACCAGCAGGGATGCGTTAGGGGCAGTCGAGCAGTACTTC.

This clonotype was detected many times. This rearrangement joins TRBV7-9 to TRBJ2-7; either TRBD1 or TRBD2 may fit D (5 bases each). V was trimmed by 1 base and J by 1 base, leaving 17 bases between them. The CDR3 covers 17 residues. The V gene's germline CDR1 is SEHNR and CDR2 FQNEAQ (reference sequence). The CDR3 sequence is CASSLDREGPRSYEQYF. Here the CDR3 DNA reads TGTGCCAGCAGCTTAGACCGAGAGGGGCCCAGATCCTACGAGCAGTACTTC.